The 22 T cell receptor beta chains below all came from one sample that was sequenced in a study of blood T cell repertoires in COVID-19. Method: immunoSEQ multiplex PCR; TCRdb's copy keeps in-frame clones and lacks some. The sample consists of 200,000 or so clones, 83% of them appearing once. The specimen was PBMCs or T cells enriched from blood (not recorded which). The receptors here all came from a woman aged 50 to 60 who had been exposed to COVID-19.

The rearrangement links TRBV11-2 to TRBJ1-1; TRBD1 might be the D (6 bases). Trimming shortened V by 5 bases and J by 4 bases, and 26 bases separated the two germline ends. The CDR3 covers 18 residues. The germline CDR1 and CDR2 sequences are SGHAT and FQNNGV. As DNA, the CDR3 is TGTGCCAGCAGCCACCTGGCAGGGGAGTATTCGGGGGGCACTGAAGCTTTCTTT. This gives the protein CASSHLAGEYSGGTEAFF.

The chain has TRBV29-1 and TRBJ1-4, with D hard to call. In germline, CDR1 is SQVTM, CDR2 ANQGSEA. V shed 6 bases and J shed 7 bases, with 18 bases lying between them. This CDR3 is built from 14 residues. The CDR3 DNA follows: TGCAGCGTAGCCTTTGGAGGGTACGGTGAAAAACTGTTTTTT. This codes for CSVAFGGYGEKLFF.

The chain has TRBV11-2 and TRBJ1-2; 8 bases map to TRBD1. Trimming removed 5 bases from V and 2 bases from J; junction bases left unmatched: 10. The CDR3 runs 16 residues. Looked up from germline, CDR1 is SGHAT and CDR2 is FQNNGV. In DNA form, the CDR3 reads TGTGCCAGCAGCGTAAGGACAGGGTTAGGCAACTATGGCTACACCTTC. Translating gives CASSVRTGLGNYGYTF. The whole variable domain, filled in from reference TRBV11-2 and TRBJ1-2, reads EAGVAQSPRYKIIEKRQSVAFWCNPISGHATLYWYQQILGQGPKLLIQFQNNGVVDDSQLPKDRFSAERLKGVDSTLKIQPAKLEDSAVYLCASSVRTGLGNYGYTFGSGTRLTVV.

Written as DNA, the CDR3 is TGTGCCAGCAGCTTTTCTGGACTAGCGGGCTACACCGGGGAGCTGTTTTTT. It is translated as CASSFSGLAGYTGELFF. The genes are TRBV5-4 and TRBJ2-2, with TRBD2 matching 11 bases. The CDR3 runs to 17 residues. Germline CDR1 reads SGHNT; CDR2 reads YYREEE (reference sequence). The junction had 6 bases not matched to a gene; V was cut back by 2 bases and J by 3 bases.

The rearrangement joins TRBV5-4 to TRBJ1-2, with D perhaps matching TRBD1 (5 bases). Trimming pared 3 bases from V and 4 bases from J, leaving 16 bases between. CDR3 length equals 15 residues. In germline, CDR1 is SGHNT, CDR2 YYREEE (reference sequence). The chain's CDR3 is CASSSRSDSFYGYTF. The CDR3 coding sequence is TGTGCCAGCAGCTCCCGCTCCGACAGCTTCTATGGCTACACCTTC. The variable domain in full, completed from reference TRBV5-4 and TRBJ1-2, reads ETGVTQSPTHLIKTRGQQVTLRCSSQSGHNTVSWYQQALGQGPQFIFQYYREEENGRGNFPPRFSGLQFPNYSSELNVNALELDDSALYLCASSSRSDSFYGYTFGSGTRLTVV.

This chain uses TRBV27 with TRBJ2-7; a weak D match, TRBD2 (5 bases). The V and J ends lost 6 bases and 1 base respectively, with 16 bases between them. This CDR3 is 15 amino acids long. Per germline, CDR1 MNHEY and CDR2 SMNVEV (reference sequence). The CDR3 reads CASRPGEPRSYEQYF. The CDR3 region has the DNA TGTGCCAGCAGGCCCGGGGAACCCCGTTCCTACGAGCAGTACTTC.

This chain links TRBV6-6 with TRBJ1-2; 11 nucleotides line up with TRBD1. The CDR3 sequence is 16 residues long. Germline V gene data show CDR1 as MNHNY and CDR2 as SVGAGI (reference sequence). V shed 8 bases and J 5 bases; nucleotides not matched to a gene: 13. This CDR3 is CASQPGTGGLGYGYTF. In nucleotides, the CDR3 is TGTGCCAGCCAACCCGGGACAGGGGGTTTGGGGTATGGCTACACCTTC.

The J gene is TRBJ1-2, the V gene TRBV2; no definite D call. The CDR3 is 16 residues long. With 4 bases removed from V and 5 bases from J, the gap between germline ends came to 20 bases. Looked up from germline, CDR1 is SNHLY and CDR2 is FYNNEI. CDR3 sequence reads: CASSVALAEVYYGYTF. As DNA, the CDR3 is TGTGCCAGCAGTGTCGCACTAGCGGAAGTGTATTATGGCTACACCTTC. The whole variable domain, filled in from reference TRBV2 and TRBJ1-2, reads EPEVTQTPSHQVTQMGQEVILRCVPISNHLYFYWYRQILGQKVEFLVSFYNNEISEKSEIFDDQFSVERPDGSNFTLKIRSTKLEDSAMYFCASSVALAEVYYGYTFGSGTRLTVV.

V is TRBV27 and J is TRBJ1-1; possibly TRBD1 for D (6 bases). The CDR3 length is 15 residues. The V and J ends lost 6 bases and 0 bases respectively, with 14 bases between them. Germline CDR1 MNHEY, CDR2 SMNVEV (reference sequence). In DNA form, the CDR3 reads TGTGCCAGCAGCCCACTGGACAGCTTGAACACTGAAGCTTTCTTT. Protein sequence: CASSPLDSLNTEAFF.

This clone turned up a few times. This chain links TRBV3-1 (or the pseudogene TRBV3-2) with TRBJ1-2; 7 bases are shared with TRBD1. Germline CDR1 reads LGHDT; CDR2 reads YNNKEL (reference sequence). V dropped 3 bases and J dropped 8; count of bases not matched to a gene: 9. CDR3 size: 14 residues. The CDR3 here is CASSHSTGRRGYTF. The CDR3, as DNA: TGTGCCAGCAGCCATTCGACAGGGAGAAGGGGCTACACCTTC.

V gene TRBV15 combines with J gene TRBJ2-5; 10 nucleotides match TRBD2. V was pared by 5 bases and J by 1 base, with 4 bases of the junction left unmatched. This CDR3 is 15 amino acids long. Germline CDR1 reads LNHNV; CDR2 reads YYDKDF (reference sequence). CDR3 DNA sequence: TGTGCCACCAGCCCGAGCGGGGGGGCCCAAGAGACCCAGTACTTC. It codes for CATSPSGGAQETQYF.

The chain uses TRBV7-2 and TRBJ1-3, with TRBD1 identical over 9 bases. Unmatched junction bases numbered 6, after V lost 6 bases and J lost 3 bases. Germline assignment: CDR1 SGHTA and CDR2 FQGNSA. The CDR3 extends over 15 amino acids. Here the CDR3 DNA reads TGTGCCAGCAGACGTACAGGGGGCGGTGGAAACACCATATATTTT. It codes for CASRRTGGGGNTIYF.

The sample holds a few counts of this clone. CDR3 coding DNA: TGTGCCAGCAGCCTCGGTGTCAACCAAGAGACCCAGTACTTC. Its translation is CASSLGVNQETQYF. This rearrangement joins TRBV7-9 to TRBJ2-5, with no clear D. Per germline, CDR1 SEHNR and CDR2 FQNEAQ (reference sequence). The CDR3 contains 14 residues. With 5 bases removed from V and 0 bases from J, the gap between germline ends came to 10 bases.

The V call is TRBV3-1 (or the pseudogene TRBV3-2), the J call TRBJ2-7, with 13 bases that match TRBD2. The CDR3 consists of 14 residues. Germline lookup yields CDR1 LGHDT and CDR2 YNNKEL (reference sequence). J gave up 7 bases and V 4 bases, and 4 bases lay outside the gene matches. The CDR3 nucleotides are TGTGCCAGCAGCCCCGGGACTAGCGGGACGGAGCAGTACTTC. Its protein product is CASSPGTSGTEQYF.

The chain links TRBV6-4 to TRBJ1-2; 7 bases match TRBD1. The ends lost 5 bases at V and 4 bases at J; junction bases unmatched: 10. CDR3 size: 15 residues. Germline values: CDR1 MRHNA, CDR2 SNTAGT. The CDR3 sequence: CASSLTGYSTYGYTF. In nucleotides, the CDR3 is TGTGCCAGCAGTTTGACAGGGTATTCTACCTATGGCTACACCTTC.

This CDR3 reads CASSLGVSPNQPQHF. DNA for the CDR3: TGTGCCAGCAGCTTAGGGGTCTCCCCAAATCAGCCCCAGCATTTT. The chain uses TRBV5-4 and TRBJ1-5; D might be TRBD1 (5 bases). V dropped 2 bases and J dropped 4 bases, with 13 bases sitting between them. This CDR3 has 15 residues. Germline V lookup: CDR1 SGHNT, CDR2 YYREEE (reference sequence).

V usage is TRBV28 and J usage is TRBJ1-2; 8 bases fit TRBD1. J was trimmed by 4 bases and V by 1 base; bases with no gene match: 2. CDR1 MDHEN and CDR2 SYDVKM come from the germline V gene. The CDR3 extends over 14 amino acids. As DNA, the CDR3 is TGTGCCAGCAGTTTATCGGGGACAGGCTATGGCTACACCTTC. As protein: CASSLSGTGYGYTF.

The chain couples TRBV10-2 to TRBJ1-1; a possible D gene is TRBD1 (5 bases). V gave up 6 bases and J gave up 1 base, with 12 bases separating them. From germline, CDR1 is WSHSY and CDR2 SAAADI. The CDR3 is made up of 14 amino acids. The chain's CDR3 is CASSWGLTNTEAFF. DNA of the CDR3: TGCGCCAGCAGCTGGGGACTGACGAACACTGAAGCTTTCTTT.

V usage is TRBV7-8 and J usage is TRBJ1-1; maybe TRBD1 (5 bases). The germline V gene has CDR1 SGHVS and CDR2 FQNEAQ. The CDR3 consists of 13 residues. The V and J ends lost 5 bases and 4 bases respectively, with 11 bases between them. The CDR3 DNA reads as TGTGCCAGCAGCGGCAGCGGGGGCACTGAAGCTTTCTTT. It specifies CASSGSGGTEAFF.

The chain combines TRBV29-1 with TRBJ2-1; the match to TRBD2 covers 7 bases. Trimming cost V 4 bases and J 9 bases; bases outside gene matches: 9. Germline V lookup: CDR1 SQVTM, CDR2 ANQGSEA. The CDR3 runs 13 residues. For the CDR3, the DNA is TGCAGCGTTGGCGGGGGAGGGGCTGCTGAGCAGTTCTTC. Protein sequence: CSVGGGGAAEQFF.

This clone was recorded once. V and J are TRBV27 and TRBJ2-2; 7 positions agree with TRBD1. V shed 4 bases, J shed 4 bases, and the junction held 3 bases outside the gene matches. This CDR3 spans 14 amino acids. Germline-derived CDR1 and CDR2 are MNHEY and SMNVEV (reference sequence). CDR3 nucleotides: TGTGCCAGCAGTTACAGGACAGGCACCGGGGAGCTGTTTTTT. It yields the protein CASSYRTGTGELFF.

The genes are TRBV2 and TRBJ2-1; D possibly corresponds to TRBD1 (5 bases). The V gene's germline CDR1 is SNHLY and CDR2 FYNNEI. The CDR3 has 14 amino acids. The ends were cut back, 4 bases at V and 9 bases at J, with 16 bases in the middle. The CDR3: CASSAYFRDREQFF. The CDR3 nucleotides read TGTGCCAGCAGTGCGTATTTCAGGGATCGTGAGCAGTTCTTC.